The clone carrying this TCR beta chain has at least ten counts. Its target is unknown. The V end was cut by 7 bases, the J end by 1 base, with 10 bases between. The germline gives CDR1 SNHLY, CDR2 FYNNEI. This CDR3 spans 13 amino acids. MiXCR was run by TCRdb on the RT-PCR reads, yielding one entry per CDR3 protein. The sample shows just under 250,000 distinct CDR3 sequences, 10% to 15% of them seen only once. This sample stems from a study of response to subunit inactivated influenza vaccine. Findings of the study overall: After each seasonal influenza vaccination, few new T cells are recruited, the authors suggested.

The chain is built from TRBV2 and TRBJ1-1; D gene unclear. The sequence came from a man aged 50 or older who received an inactivated influenza vaccine. The sample in question was non-naive T cells sorted from PBMCs, obtained around 14 days before vaccination. DNA for the CDR3: TGTGCCAGCAAGATGGCCGAGAACACTGAAGCTTTCTTT. Encoded protein: CASKMAENTEAFF.